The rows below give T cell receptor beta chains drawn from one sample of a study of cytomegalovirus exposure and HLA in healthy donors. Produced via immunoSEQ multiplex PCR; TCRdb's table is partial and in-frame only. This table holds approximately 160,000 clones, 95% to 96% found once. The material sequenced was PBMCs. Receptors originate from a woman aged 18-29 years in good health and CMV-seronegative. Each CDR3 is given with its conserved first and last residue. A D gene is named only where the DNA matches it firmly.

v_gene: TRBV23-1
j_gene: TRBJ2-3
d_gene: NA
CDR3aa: CASSRRILNRAQYRTDTQYF
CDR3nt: TGCGCCAGCAGTCGAAGAATATTAAACAGGGCCCAGTACCGCACAGATACGCAGTATTTT

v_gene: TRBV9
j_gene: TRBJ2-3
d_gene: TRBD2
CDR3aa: CASSVGGTSGGGKGDTQYF
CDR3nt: TGTGCCAGCAGCGTAGGTGGGACTAGCGGGGGCGGGAAGGGAGATACGCAGTATTTT

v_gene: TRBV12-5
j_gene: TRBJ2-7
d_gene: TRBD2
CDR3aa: CASGLVVYRDGGARLREQYF
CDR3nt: TGTGCTAGTGGTTTGGTAGTCTATCGTGACGGGGGGGCTAGGCTTCGGGAGCAGTACTTC

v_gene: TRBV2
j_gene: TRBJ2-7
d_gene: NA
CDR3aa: CASSGQGDEQYF
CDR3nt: TGTGCCAGCAGTGGGCAAGGGGACGAGCAGTACTTC

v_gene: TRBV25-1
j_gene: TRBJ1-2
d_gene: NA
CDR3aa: CATRQANYGYTF
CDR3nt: TGTGCCACCCGGCAGGCTAACTATGGCTACACCTTC

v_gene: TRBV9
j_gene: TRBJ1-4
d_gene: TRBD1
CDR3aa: CASSTSQGAYEKLFF
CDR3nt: TGTGCCAGCAGCACCTCACAGGGGGCCTATGAAAAACTGTTTTTT

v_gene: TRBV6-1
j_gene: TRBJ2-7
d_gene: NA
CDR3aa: CASSEGRRNEQYF
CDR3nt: TGTGCCAGCAGTGAGGGGCGACGGAACGAGCAGTACTTC

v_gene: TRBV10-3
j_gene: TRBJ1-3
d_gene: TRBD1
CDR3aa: CAISDGRQGAGNTIYF
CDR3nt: TGTGCCATCAGTGACGGGCGGCAGGGGGCTGGAAACACCATATATTTT

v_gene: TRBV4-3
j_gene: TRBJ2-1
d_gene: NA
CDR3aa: CASSQDKRPYNEQFF
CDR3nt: TGCGCCAGCAGCCAAGATAAGCGCCCCTACAATGAGCAGTTCTTC

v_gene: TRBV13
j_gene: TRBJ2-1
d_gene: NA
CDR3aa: CASSLGLNNEQFF
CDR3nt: TGTGCCAGCAGCTTAGGACTCAACAATGAGCAGTTCTTC

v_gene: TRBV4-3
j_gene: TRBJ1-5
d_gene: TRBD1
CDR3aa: CASSPDRGRGQPQHF
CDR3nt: TGCGCCAGCAGCCCGGACAGGGGGCGCGGACAGCCCCAGCATTTT

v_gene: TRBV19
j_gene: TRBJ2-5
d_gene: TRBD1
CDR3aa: CASSIRGGRSLGETQYF
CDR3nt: TGTGCCAGTAGTATAAGAGGGGGCAGGTCCCTGGGGGAGACCCAGTACTTC

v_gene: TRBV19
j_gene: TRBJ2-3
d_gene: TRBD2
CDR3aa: CASSVTGTSGGDTQYF
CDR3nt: TGTGCCAGTAGTGTCACCGGGACTAGCGGGGGCGATACGCAGTATTTT